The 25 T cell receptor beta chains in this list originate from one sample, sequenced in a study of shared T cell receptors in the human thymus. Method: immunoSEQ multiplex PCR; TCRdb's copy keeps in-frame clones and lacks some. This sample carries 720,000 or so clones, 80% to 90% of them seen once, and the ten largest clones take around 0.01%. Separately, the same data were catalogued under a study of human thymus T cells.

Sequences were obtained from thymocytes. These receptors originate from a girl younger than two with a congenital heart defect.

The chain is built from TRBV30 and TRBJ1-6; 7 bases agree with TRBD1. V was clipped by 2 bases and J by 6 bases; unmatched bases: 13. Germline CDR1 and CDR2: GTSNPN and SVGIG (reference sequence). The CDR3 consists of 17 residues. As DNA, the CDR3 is TGTGCCTGGAGTAACGAGGGGGACCGGGACAGTAATTCACCCCTCCACTTT. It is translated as CAWSNEGDRDSNSPLHF.

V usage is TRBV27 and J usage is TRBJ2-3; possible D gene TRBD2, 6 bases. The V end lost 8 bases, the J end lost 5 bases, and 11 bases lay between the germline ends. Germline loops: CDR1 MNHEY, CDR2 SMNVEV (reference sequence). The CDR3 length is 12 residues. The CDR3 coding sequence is TGTGCCAGCTCCCAGGGAGGAGATACGCAGTATTTT. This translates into CASSQGGDTQYF.

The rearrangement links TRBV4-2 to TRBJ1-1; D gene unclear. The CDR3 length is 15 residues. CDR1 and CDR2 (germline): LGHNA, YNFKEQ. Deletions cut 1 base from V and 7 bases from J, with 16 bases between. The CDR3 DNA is TGTGCCAGCAGCCAAGCTGCACCCAGATTATTTGAAGCTTTCTTT. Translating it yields CASSQAAPRLFEAFF.

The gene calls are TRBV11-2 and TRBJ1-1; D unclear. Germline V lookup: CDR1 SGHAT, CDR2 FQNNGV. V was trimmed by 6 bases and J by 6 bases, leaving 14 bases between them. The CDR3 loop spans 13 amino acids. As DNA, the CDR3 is TGTGCCAGCAGGCGGGCCCCGCCGCCTGAAGCTTTCTTT. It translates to CASRRAPPPEAFF. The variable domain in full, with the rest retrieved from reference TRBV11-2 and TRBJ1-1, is EAGVAQSPRYKIIEKRQSVAFWCNPISGHATLYWYQQILGQGPKLLIQFQNNGVVDDSQLPKDRFSAERLKGVDSTLKIQPAKLEDSAVYLCASRRAPPPEAFFGQGTRLTVV.

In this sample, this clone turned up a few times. The CDR3 DNA sequence: TGTGCCACCAGCAGGGACTTTGGGGACACTGAAGCTTTCTTT. Translation: CATSRDFGDTEAFF. V usage is TRBV15 and J usage is TRBJ1-1; D gene ambiguous. The CDR3 consists of 14 residues. Germline loops: CDR1 LNHNV, CDR2 YYDKDF (reference sequence). The ends were cut back, 3 bases at V and 3 bases at J, with 11 bases in the middle.

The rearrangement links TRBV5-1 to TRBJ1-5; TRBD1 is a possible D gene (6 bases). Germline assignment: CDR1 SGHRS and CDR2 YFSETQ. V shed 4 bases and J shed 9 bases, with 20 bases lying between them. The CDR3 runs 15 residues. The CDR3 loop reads CASSPPGVCGGPQHF. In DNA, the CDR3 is TGCGCCAGCAGCCCCCCAGGGGTGTGCGGGGGGCCCCAGCATTTT.

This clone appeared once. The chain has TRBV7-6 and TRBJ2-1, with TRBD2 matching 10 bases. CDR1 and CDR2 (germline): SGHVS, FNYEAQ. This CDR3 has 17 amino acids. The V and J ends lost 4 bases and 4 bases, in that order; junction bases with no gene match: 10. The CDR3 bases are TGTGCCAGCAGCTGGCTATTTGGACTAGCGGTATACAATGAGCAGTTCTTC. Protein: CASSWLFGLAVYNEQFF.

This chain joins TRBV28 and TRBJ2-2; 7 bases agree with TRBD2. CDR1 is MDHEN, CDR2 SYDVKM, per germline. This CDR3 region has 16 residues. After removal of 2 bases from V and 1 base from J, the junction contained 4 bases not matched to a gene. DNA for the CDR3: TGTGCCAGCAGTTTAAGAGCGGGGAAGAACACCGGGGAGCTGTTTTTT. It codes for CASSLRAGKNTGELFF.

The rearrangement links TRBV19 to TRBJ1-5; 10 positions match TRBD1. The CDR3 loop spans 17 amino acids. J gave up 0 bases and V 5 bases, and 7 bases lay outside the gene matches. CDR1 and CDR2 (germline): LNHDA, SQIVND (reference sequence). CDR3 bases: TGTGCCAGTAGTCAGACAGGGGGCTATGCTAGCAATCAGCCCCAGCATTTT. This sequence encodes CASSQTGGYASNQPQHF.

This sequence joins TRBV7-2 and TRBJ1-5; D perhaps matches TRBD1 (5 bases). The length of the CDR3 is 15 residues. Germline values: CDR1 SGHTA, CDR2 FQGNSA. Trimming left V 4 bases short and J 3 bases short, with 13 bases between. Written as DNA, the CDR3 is TGTGCCAGCAGCTGGCATACAGGAACCAATCAGCCCCAGCATTTT. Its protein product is CASSWHTGTNQPQHF.

The CDR3 nucleotides read TGTGCCAGCAGCCCCACTCACAGGTCGAACACTGAAGCTTTCTTT. Translation gives CASSPTHRSNTEAFF. V usage is TRBV11-2 and J usage is TRBJ1-1, with TRBD1 as a possible D gene (5 bases). From germline, CDR1 is SGHAT and CDR2 FQNNGV. CDR3 length: 15 amino acids. V shed 5 bases and J shed 1 base, with 14 bases lying between them.

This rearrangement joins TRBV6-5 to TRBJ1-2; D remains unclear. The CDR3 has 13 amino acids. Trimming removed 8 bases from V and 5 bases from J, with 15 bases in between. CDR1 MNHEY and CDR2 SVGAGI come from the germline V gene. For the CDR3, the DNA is TGTGCCAGCGCGAATCTCCCCCTTTATGGCTACACCTTC. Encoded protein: CASANLPLYGYTF.

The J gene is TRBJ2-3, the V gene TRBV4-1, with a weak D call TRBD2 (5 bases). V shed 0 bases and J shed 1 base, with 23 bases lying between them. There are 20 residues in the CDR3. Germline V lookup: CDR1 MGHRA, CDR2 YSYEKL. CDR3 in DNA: TGCGCCAGCAGCCAAGATAGGAGGCGCCTGGAGGCTAGCCGCACAGATACGCAGTATTTT. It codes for CASSQDRRRLEASRTDTQYF.

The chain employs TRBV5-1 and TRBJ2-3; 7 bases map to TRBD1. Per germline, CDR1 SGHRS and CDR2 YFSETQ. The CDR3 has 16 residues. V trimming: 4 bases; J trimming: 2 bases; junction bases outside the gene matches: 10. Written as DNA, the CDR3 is TGCGCCAGCAGCGTCTCGGACAGGTACCCCACAGATACGCAGTATTTT. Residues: CASSVSDRYPTDTQYF.

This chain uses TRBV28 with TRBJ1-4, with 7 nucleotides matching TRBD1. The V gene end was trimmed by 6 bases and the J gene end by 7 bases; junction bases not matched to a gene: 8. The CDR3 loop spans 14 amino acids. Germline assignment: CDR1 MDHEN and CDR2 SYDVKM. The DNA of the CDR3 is TGTGCCAGCAGCAATGGACAGGAGGGTGAAAAACTGTTTTTT. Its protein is CASSNGQEGEKLFF.

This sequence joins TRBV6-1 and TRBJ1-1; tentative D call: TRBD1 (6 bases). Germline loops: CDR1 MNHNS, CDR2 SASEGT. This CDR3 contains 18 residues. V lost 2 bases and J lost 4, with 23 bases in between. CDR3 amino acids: CASSERWGTKLGCTEAFF. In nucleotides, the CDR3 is TGTGCCAGCAGTGAAAGGTGGGGGACAAAACTCGGGTGCACTGAAGCTTTCTTT.

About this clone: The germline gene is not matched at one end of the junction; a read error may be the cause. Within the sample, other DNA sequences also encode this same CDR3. The CDR3 DNA is TGTGCCAGCAGCTATCGACAGGGTTCTGAGGCTTTCTTT. Translation: CASSYRQGSEAFF. The V and J genes are TRBV27 and TRBJ1-1; TRBD1 agrees at 7 bases. The CDR3 runs 13 residues. CDR1 MNHEY and CDR2 SMNVEV come from the germline V gene (reference sequence).

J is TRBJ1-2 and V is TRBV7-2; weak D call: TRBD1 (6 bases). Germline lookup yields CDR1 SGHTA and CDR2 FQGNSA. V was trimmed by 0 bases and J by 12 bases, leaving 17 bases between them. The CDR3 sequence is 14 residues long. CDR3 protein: CASSLALGGRVNTF. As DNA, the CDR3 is TGTGCCAGCAGCTTAGCGCTGGGGGGGCGGGTTAACACCTTC.

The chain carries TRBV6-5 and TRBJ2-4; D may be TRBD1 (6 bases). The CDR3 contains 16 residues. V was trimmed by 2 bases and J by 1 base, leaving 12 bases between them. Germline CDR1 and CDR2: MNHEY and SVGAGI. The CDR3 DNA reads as TGTGCCAGCAGTTACGGTGGGGGCGAGGCCAAAAACATTCAGTACTTC. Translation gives CASSYGGGEAKNIQYF.

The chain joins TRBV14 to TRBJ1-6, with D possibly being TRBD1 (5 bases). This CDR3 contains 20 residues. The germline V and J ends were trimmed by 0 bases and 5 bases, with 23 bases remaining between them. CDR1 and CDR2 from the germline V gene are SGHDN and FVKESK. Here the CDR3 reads CASSQDVGSTLQGDNSPLHF. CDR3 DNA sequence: TGTGCCAGCAGCCAAGATGTCGGGAGCACCCTCCAAGGGGATAATTCACCCCTCCACTTT.

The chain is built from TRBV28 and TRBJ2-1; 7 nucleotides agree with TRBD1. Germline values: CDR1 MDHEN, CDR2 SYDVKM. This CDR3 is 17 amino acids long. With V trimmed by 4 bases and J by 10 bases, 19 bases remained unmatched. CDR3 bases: TGTGCCAGCAGTTCACCACACCTCCGGGACAGTTCATGCGAGCAGTTCTTC. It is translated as CASSSPHLRDSSCEQFF.

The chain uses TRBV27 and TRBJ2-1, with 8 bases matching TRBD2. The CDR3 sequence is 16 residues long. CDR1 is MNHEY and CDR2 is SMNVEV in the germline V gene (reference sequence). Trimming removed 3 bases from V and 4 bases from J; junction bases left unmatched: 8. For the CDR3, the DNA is TGTGCCAGCAGTTTCTCGGCGGGGGGAATGTACAATGAGCAGTTCTTC. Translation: CASSFSAGGMYNEQFF.

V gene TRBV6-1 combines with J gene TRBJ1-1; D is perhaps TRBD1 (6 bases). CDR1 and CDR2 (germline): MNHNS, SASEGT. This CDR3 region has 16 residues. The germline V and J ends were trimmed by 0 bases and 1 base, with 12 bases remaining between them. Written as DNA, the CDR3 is TGTGCCAGCAGTGAAGCGGACCGGGGGGCGAACACTGAAGCTTTCTTT. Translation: CASSEADRGANTEAFF.

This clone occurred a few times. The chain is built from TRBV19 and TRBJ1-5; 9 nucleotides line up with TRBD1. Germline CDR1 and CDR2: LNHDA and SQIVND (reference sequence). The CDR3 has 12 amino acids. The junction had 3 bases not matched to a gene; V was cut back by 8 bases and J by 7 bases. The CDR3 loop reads CASGTGKQPQHF. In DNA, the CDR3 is TGTGCCAGTGGGACAGGGAAACAGCCCCAGCATTTT. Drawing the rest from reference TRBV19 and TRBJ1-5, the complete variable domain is DGGITQSPKYLFRKEGQNVTLSCEQNLNHDAMYWYRQDPGQGLRLIYYSQIVNDFQKGDIAEGYSVSREKKESFPLTVTSAQKNPTAFYLCASGTGKQPQHFGDGTRLSIL.

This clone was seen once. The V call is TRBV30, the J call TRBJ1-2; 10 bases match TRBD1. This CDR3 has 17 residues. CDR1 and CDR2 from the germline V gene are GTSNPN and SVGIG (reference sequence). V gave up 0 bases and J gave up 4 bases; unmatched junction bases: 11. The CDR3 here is CAWSVSRDRGGSYGYTF. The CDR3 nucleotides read TGTGCCTGGAGTGTATCCCGGGACAGGGGAGGGTCCTATGGCTACACCTTC.